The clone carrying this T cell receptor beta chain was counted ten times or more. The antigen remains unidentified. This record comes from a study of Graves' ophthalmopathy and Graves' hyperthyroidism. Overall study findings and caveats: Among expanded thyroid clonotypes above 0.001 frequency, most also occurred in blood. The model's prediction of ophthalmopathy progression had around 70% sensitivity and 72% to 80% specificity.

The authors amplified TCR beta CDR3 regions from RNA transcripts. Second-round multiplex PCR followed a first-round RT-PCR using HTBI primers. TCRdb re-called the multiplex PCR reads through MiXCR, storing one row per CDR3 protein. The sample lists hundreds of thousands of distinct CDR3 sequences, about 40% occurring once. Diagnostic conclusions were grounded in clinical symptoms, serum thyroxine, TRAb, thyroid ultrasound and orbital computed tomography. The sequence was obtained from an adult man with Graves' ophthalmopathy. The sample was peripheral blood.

The CDR3 sequence is CSVEDNTEAFF. The CDR3 bases are TGCAGCGTTGAAGATAACACTGAAGCTTTCTTT. The chain is built from TRBV29-1 and TRBJ1-1; D not resolved. V lost 0 bases, J lost 2 bases, and 1 base lay in between. Germline values: CDR1 SQVTM, CDR2 ANQGSEA. The CDR3 covers 11 residues.